A single TCR beta chain is shown here with its context. The antigen is not known. This record comes from a study of T-cell reconstitution after alpha-beta-depleted transplantation in children. Findings and limits, study-wide: Reports say that about two months after transplant, the alpha-beta T cells came out of several hundred graft clones that had expanded. Several patients had high TCRbeta diversity at day 60; it came from surviving recipient T cells and thymic progenitors. T-cell numbers and diversity one year post-transplant derived largely from freshly generated T cells.

As it was prepared, the TCRbeta library received unique molecular identifiers. TCRdb reprocessed the PCR reads with MiXCR, giving one entry per CDR3 protein. The table has 200,000 to 250,000 distinct CDR3 sequences, about a tenth seen once. V dropped 4 bases and J dropped 15; count of bases not matched to a gene: 15. CDR1 SGHNT and CDR2 YYREEE come from the germline V gene (reference sequence). This CDR3 contains 15 residues. The V gene is TRBV5-4, the J gene TRBJ2-1; 11 nucleotides match TRBD1. The input for sequencing was PBMCs, taken before TCRalphabeta/CD19-depleted stem cell transplant. The receptor comes from a child younger than two with acute myeloid leukemia, due to receive a stem cell transplant. The CDR3 bases are TGTGCCAGCAGCAAGGACAGGAGGACAGGGGGCGTGTGGTTCTTC. Protein product: CASSKDRRTGGVWFF.